The 26 T cell receptor beta chains in this list originate from one sample, sequenced in a study of hypomethylating agent response in myelodysplastic syndrome. Method: immunoSEQ multiplex PCR; TCRdb's copy keeps in-frame clones and lacks some. The table shows 2,500 to 3,500 clones, with about 90% occurring only once. Sequenced material: bone marrow, taken before or after starting hypomethylating agent treatment for myelodysplastic syndrome (not recorded which). These receptors were obtained from a human donor with myelodysplastic syndrome.

The chain carries TRBV14 and TRBJ2-7; TRBD1 might be the D (6 bases). Germline CDR1 is SGHDN and CDR2 is FVKESK. This CDR3 contains 12 residues. Trimming pared 8 bases from V and 2 bases from J, leaving 10 bases between. The CDR3 nucleotides are TGTGCCAGCGCCGGGACAACCTACGAGCAGTACTTC. Its protein product is CASAGTTYEQYF.

The chain combines TRBV6-4 with TRBJ2-3, with D possibly matching TRBD2 (5 bases). Germline loops: CDR1 MRHNA, CDR2 SNTAGT. V was shortened by 0 bases and J by 2 bases, with 9 bases between the two germline ends. The CDR3 is made up of 15 amino acids. For the CDR3, the DNA is TGTGCCAGCAGTGACTCCGGGGTAACCACAGATACGCAGTATTTT. Translated, it gives CASSDSGVTTDTQYF.

The CDR3 coding sequence is TGTGCCAGCAGCACCAGGGGTCAGACGGGCTACACCTTC. This encodes CASSTRGQTGYTF. The chain combines TRBV11-2 with TRBJ1-2; possibly TRBD1 for D (6 bases). The CDR3 runs 13 residues. CDR1 and CDR2 (germline): SGHAT, FQNNGV. V was trimmed by 5 bases and J by 8 bases, leaving 15 bases between them.

This chain uses TRBV19 with TRBJ1-5; D is uncertain. Trimming stripped 1 base from V and 6 bases from J, with 4 bases between. This CDR3 has 12 amino acids. The germline CDR1 and CDR2 sequences are LNHDA and SQIVND (reference sequence). Here the CDR3 DNA reads TGTGCCAGTAGTATAGGGGGTCAGCCCCAGCATTTT. It translates to CASSIGGQPQHF.

V and J are TRBV5-4 and TRBJ2-7, with TRBD1 as a possible D gene (6 bases). The CDR3 covers 15 residues. CDR1 is SGHNT, CDR2 YYREEE, per germline (reference sequence). Trimming took 0 bases from V and 0 from J, leaving 10 bases between them. DNA for the CDR3: TGTGCCAGCAGCTTGGAACCAGGGGACTCCTACGAGCAGTACTTC. This sequence encodes CASSLEPGDSYEQYF.

The chain couples TRBV2 to TRBJ1-1, with unresolved D. The germline V gene has CDR1 SNHLY and CDR2 FYNNEI. CDR3 length: 10 residues. Trimming stripped 5 bases from V and 8 bases from J, with 6 bases between. CDR3 bases: TGTGCCAGCAGTCTGGGGGAAGCTTTCTTT. Translation gives CASSLGEAFF.

The chain carries TRBV14 and TRBJ2-5; D gene uncertain. Germline values: CDR1 SGHDN, CDR2 FVKESK. Trimming took off 0 bases at V and 11 bases at J, with 16 bases between the two ends. The CDR3 runs 14 residues. CDR3 nucleotides: TGTGCCAGCAGCCAAGATCCGGGTGGTAGAGAGCAGTACTTC. Protein sequence: CASSQDPGGREQYF. Variable domain in full (rest from reference TRBV14 and TRBJ2-5): EAGVTQFPSHSVIEKGQTVTLRCDPISGHDNLYWYRRVMGKEIKFLLHFVKESKQDESGMPNNRFLAERTGGTYSTLKVQPAELEDSGVYFCASSQDPGGREQYFGPGTRLLVL.

The V call is TRBV9, the J call TRBJ2-1; D is unclear. From germline, CDR1 is SGDLS and CDR2 YYNGEE. Trimming shortened V by 1 base and J by 2 bases, and 13 bases separated the two germline ends. The CDR3 runs to 16 residues. For the CDR3, the DNA is TGTGCCAGCAGCGTATTTGGCTCCGCACCCTACAATGAGCAGTTCTTC. Translating gives CASSVFGSAPYNEQFF.

V is TRBV23-1 and J is TRBJ1-5, with no clear D. TRBV23-1 is marked as an open reading frame, function uncertain. V was clipped by 0 bases and J by 0 bases, with 15 bases between them. There are 18 residues in the CDR3. DNA of the CDR3: TGCGCCAGCAGTCAATCGGCCACCCGTCTATATAGCAATCAGCCCCAGCATTTT. Translation gives CASSQSATRLYSNQPQHF.

The V call is TRBV7-2, the J call TRBJ2-7; 7 bases are shared with TRBD2. The junction had 7 bases not matched to a gene; V was cut back by 3 bases and J by 2 bases. This CDR3 has 15 residues. Germline assignment: CDR1 SGHTA and CDR2 FQGNSA. The CDR3 spells CASSLSRAGTYEQYF. For the CDR3, the DNA is TGTGCCAGCAGCTTGAGTCGAGCGGGGACCTACGAGCAGTACTTC.

The V gene is TRBV2, the J gene TRBJ1-5; D uncertain. The germline CDR1 and CDR2 sequences are SNHLY and FYNNEI. The CDR3 extends over 13 amino acids. V gave up 3 bases and J gave up 7 bases, with 10 bases separating them. CDR3 DNA sequence: TGTGCCAGCAGTGAGGGGTTATGGCAGCCCCAGCATTTT. Translating gives CASSEGLWQPQHF. Complete variable domain (other parts from reference TRBV2 and TRBJ1-5): EPEVTQTPSHQVTQMGQEVILRCVPISNHLYFYWYRQILGQKVEFLVSFYNNEISEKSEIFDDQFSVERPDGSNFTLKIRSTKLEDSAMYFCASSEGLWQPQHFGDGTRLSIL.

The chain's CDR3 is CASSQGWFEGATSYEQYF. CDR3 coding DNA: TGCGCCAGCAGCCAAGGGTGGTTTGAGGGGGCGACCTCCTACGAGCAGTACTTC. The chain joins TRBV4-3 to TRBJ2-7; TRBD1 matches at 7 bases. Germline CDR1 is LGHNA and CDR2 is YSLEER. V dropped 1 base and J dropped 0; count of bases not matched to a gene: 12. The CDR3 is 18 residues long.

The V and J genes are TRBV7-2 and TRBJ1-1; D is undetermined. This CDR3 has 11 residues. Germline lookup yields CDR1 SGHTA and CDR2 FQGNSA. V was cut by 0 bases and J by 9 bases, with 5 bases left in between. This CDR3 is CASSLAQKAFF. CDR3 sequence (DNA): TGTGCCAGCAGCTTAGCGCAGAAAGCTTTCTTT.

A single count supports this clone. CDR3 loop: CASSHGGRSSYNEQFF. The CDR3, as DNA: TGTGCCAGCAGTCACGGGGGGCGGAGCTCCTACAATGAGCAGTTCTTC. V and J are TRBV2 and TRBJ2-1, with TRBD2 as a possible D gene (7 bases). The germline gives CDR1 SNHLY, CDR2 FYNNEI. V was pared by 5 bases and J by 0 bases, with 14 bases between. The CDR3 length is 16 residues. The entire variable domain, with the rest obtained from reference TRBV2 and TRBJ2-1, is as follows: EPEVTQTPSHQVTQMGQEVILRCVPISNHLYFYWYRQILGQKVEFLVSFYNNEISEKSEIFDDQFSVERPDGSNFTLKIRSTKLEDSAMYFCASSHGGRSSYNEQFFGPGTRLTVL.

This chain connects TRBV9 to TRBJ2-1; 9 nucleotides agree with TRBD2. Germline CDR1 is SGDLS and CDR2 is YYNGEE. Trimming cost V 4 bases and J 5 bases; bases outside gene matches: 7. The length of the CDR3 is 15 residues. CDR3 residues: CASSFSGRGDNEQFF. The CDR3 coding sequence is TGTGCCAGCAGCTTTAGCGGGAGAGGGGACAATGAGCAGTTCTTC.

The rearrangement links TRBV30 to TRBJ2-3, with TRBD2 identical over 8 bases. The CDR3 loop spans 13 amino acids. V lost 8 bases, J lost 6 bases, and 10 bases stayed unmatched. The V gene's germline CDR1 is GTSNPN and CDR2 SVGIG (reference sequence). The CDR3 sequence is CAGTSGGSDTQYF. CDR3 sequence (DNA): TGTGCCGGCACTAGCGGTGGGTCCGATACGCAGTATTTT.

The CDR3 protein is CASSSGQGGYNEQFF. The DNA for the CDR3 is TGTGCCAGCAGCTCAGGACAGGGAGGGTACAATGAGCAGTTCTTC. This sequence joins TRBV7-9 and TRBJ2-1; TRBD1 is a possible D gene (8 bases). This CDR3 region has 15 residues. V lost 4 bases, J lost 4 bases, and 14 bases lay in between. Looked up from germline, CDR1 is SEHNR and CDR2 is FQNEAQ (reference sequence).

The CDR3 reads CASSPRSAHTDTQYF. The CDR3 DNA reads as TGTGCCAGCAGCCCACGGTCTGCGCACACAGATACGCAGTATTTT. The chain has TRBV7-2 and TRBJ2-3, with D unresolved. Trimming stripped 5 bases from V and 2 bases from J, with 14 bases between. Germline CDR1 and CDR2: SGHTA and FQGNSA. The CDR3 has 15 amino acids.

The CDR3 DNA is TGTGCCAGCAGCGTAGGCGCAGGTACTGAAGCTTTCTTT. This gives the protein CASSVGAGTEAFF. V gene TRBV9 combines with J gene TRBJ1-1; D remains ambiguous. The CDR3 is 13 residues long. Germline-derived CDR1 and CDR2 are SGDLS and YYNGEE. Trimming stripped 0 bases from V and 5 bases from J, with 8 bases between.

J is TRBJ2-5 and V is TRBV30, with 9 bases matching TRBD2. The DNA end is more similar to TRBJ2-7, so the J call may be wrong. This CDR3 spans 13 amino acids. Germline V lookup: CDR1 GTSNPN, CDR2 SVGIG (reference sequence). In nucleotides, the CDR3 is TGTGCCTGGGAGGTTAGCGGGGGCTACGAGCAGTACTTC. Translation: CAWEVSGGYEQYF.

The rearrangement joins TRBV19 to TRBJ1-4; TRBD1 is a possible D gene (6 bases). Between the trimmed V and J ends, which lost 5 bases and 3 bases, there was a span of 13 bases. The CDR3 extends over 15 amino acids. The germline gives CDR1 LNHDA, CDR2 SQIVND (reference sequence). This CDR3 reads CASSSSGVSNEKLFF. DNA for the CDR3: TGTGCCAGTAGTTCCTCAGGGGTGTCTAATGAAAAACTGTTTTTT.

The rearrangement links TRBV2 to TRBJ1-5; tentative D call: TRBD1 (5 bases). CDR1 is SNHLY, CDR2 FYNNEI, per germline. Trimming took 4 bases from V and 4 from J, leaving 11 bases between them. This CDR3 has 14 amino acids. The CDR3 DNA is TGTGCCAGCAGTGCTCTCAGGGTAAATCAGCCCCAGCATTTT. This sequence encodes CASSALRVNQPQHF.

The chain recombines TRBV29-1 with TRBJ1-1; D perhaps matches TRBD1 (6 bases). This CDR3 has 14 residues. V gave up 1 base and J gave up 5 bases, with 14 bases separating them. Germline assignment: CDR1 SQVTM and CDR2 ANQGSEA. For the CDR3, the DNA is TGCAGCGTTGAAGTCCAACAGGGTATTACTGAAGCTTTCTTT. Its translation is CSVEVQQGITEAFF.

The genes are TRBV18 and TRBJ2-1; D unresolved. V lost 6 bases to trimming and J lost 10 bases, with 13 bases between them. CDR3 length: 12 amino acids. Per germline, CDR1 KGHSH and CDR2 LQKENI. CDR3 loop: CASSPTSEEQFF. CDR3 DNA: TGTGCCAGCTCCCCAACCTCCGAGGAGCAGTTCTTC.

The chain joins TRBV14 to TRBJ1-1; D not certain. The CDR3 is 14 amino acids. V gave up 2 bases and J gave up 5 bases, with 12 bases separating them. Looked up from germline, CDR1 is SGHDN and CDR2 is FVKESK. CDR3 nucleotides: TGTGCCAGCAGCCAATTGTTTGGGGTAACTGAAGCTTTCTTT. It specifies CASSQLFGVTEAFF.

The chain recombines TRBV6-4 with TRBJ2-1; TRBD2 aligns across 11 bases. CDR1 and CDR2 (germline): MRHNA, SNTAGT. This CDR3 is built from 15 residues. V gave up 0 bases and J gave up 8 bases; unmatched junction bases: 3. CDR3 sequence reads: CASSDSLAGVDEQFF. The CDR3 region has the DNA TGTGCCAGCAGTGACTCACTAGCGGGAGTGGATGAGCAGTTCTTC.